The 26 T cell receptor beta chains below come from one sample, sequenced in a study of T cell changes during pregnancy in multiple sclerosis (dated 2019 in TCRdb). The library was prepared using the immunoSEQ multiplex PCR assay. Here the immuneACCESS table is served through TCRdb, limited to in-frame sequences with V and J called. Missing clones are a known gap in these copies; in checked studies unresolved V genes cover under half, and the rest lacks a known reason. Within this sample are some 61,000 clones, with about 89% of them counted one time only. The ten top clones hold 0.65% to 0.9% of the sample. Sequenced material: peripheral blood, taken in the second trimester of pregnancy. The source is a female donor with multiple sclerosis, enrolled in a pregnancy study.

DNA for the CDR3: TGTGCCAGCAGCGTACCGACTAGCGGGGGGGCCGAGACCCAGTACTTC. Translated: CASSVPTSGGAETQYF. The rearrangement links TRBV5-6 to TRBJ2-5; TRBD2 agrees at 14 bases. The CDR3 sequence is 16 residues long. Per the germline V gene, CDR1 is SGHDT and CDR2 is YYEEEE. V was clipped by 4 bases and J by 5 bases; unmatched bases: 7.

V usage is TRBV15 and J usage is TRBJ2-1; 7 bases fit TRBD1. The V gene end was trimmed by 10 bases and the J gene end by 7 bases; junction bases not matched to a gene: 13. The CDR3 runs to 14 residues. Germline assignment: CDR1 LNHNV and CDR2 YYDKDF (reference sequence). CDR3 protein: CAKLSDRAMNEQFF. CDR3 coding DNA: TGTGCCAAGTTGAGCGACAGGGCTATGAATGAGCAGTTCTTC.

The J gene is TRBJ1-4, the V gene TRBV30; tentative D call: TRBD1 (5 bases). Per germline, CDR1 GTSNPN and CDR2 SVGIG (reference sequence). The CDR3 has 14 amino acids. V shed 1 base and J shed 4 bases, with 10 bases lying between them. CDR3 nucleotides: TGTGCCTGGAGTGACAGGCGTCTTAATGAAAAACTGTTTTTT. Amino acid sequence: CAWSDRRLNEKLFF.

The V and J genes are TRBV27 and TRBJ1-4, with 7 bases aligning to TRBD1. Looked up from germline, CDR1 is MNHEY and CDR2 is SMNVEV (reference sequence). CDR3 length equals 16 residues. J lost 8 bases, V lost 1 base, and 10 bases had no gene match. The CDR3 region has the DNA TGTGCCAGCAGTTTATTACCAGGGGGAAAGGGGGAAAAACTGTTTTTT. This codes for CASSLLPGGKGEKLFF.

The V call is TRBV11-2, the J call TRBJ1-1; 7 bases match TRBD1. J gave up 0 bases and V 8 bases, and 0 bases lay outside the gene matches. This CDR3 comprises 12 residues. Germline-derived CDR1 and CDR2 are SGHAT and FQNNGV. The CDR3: CASQGVNTEAFF. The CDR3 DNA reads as TGTGCCAGCCAGGGGGTGAACACTGAAGCTTTCTTT.

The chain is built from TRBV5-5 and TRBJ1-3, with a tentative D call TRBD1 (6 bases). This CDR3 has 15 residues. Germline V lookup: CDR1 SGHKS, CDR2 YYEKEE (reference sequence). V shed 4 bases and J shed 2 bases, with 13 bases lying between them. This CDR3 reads CASSTIQGAGNTIYF. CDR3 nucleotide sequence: TGTGCCAGCAGCACAATACAGGGAGCTGGAAACACCATATATTTT.

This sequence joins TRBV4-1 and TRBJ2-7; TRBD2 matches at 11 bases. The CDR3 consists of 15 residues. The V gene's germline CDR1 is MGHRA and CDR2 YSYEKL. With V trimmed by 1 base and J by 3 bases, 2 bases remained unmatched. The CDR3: CASSQGLAGLYEQYF. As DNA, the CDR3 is TGCGCCAGCAGCCAAGGACTAGCGGGGCTCTACGAGCAGTACTTC.

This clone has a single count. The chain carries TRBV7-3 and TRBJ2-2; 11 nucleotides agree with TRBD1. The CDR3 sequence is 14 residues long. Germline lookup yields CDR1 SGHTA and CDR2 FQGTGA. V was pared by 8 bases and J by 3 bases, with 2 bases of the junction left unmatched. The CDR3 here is CASRGQGDTGELFF. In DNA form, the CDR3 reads TGTGCCAGCCGGGGACAGGGGGACACCGGGGAGCTGTTTTTT. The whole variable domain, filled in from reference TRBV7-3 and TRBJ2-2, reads GAGVSQTPSNKVTEKGKYVELRCDPISGHTALYWYRQSLGQGPEFLIYFQGTGAADDSGLPNDRFFAVRPEGSVSTLKIQRTERGDSAVYLCASRGQGDTGELFFGEGSRLTVL.

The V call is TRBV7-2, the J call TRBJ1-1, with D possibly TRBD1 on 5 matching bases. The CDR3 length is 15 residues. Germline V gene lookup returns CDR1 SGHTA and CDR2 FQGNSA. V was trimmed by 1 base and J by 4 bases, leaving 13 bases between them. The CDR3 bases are TGTGCCAGCAGCTTAGTCCGGGGGGTCGGCACTGAAGCTTTCTTT. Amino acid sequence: CASSLVRGVGTEAFF.

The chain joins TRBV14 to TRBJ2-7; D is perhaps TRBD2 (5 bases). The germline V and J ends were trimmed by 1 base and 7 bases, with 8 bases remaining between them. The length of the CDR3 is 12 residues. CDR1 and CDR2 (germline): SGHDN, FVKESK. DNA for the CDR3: TGTGCCAGCAGCCAAGCGGGGTTTGAGCAGTACTTC. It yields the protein CASSQAGFEQYF.

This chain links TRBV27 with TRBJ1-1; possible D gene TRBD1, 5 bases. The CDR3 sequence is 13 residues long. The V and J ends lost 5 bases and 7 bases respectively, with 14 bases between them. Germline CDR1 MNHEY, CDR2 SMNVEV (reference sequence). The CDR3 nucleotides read TGTGCCAGCAGTCCCGGGACTGCTTTTGAAGCTTTCTTT. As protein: CASSPGTAFEAFF.

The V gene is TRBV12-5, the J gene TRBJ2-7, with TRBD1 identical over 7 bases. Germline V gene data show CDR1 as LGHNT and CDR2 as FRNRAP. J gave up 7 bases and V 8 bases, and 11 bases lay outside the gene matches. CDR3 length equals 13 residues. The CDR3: CASRTGVGGEQYF. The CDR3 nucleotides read TGTGCTAGTAGAACAGGGGTCGGCGGAGAGCAGTACTTC.

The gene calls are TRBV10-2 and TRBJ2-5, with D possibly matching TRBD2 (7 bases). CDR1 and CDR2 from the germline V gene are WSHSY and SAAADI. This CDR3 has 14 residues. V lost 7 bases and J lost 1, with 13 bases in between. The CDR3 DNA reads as TGCGCCAGCATGCGCGGGGGCCCCCAAGAGACCCAGTACTTC. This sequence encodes CASMRGGPQETQYF.

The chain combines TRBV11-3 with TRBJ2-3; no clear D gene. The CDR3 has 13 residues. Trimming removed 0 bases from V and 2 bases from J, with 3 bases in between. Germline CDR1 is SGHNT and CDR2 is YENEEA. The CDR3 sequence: CASSLDLTDTQYF. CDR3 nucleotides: TGTGCCAGCAGCTTAGACCTCACAGATACGCAGTATTTT.

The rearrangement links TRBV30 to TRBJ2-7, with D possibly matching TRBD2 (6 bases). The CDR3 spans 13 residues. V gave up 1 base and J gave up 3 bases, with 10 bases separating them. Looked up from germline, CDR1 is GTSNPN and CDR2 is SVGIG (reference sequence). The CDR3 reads CAWSGGAGYEQYF. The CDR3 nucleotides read TGTGCCTGGAGTGGCGGGGCCGGCTACGAGCAGTACTTC.

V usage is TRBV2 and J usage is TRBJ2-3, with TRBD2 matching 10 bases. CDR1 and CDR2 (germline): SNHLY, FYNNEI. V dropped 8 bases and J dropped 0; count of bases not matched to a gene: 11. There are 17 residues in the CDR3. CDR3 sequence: CASWTLAGAPSTDTQYF. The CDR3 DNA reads TGTGCCAGCTGGACGCTAGCGGGAGCACCTAGCACAGATACGCAGTATTTT. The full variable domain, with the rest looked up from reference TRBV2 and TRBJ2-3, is EPEVTQTPSHQVTQMGQEVILRCVPISNHLYFYWYRQILGQKVEFLVSFYNNEISEKSEIFDDQFSVERPDGSNFTLKIRSTKLEDSAMYFCASWTLAGAPSTDTQYFGPGTRLTVL.

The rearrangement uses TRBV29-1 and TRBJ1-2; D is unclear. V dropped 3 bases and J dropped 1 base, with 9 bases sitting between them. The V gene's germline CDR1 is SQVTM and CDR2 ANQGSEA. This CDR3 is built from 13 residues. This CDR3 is CSVDDTVNYGYTF. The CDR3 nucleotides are TGCAGCGTTGATGATACAGTTAACTATGGCTACACCTTC.

CDR3 amino acids: CASSSAGGGDTQYF. Here the CDR3 DNA reads TGTGCCAGCAGCTCAGCGGGGGGGGGAGATACGCAGTATTTT. V gene TRBV5-6 combines with J gene TRBJ2-3, with 10 bases lining up with TRBD2. The CDR3 loop spans 14 amino acids. The germline V gene has CDR1 SGHDT and CDR2 YYEEEE. Germline trimming cut 3 bases from V and 5 bases from J; bases unmatched to any gene: 3.

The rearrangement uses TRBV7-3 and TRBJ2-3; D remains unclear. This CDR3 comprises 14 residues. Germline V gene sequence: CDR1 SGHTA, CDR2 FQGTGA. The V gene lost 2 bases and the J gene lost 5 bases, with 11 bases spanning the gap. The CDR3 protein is CASSLYAPGDTQYF. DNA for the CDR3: TGTGCCAGCAGCTTATATGCCCCGGGAGATACGCAGTATTTT.

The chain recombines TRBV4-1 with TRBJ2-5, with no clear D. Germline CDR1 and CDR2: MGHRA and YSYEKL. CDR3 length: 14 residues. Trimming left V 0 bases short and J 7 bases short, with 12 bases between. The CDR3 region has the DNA TGCGCCAGCAGCCAAGACAGACTTCTTGGGACCCAGTACTTC. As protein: CASSQDRLLGTQYF.

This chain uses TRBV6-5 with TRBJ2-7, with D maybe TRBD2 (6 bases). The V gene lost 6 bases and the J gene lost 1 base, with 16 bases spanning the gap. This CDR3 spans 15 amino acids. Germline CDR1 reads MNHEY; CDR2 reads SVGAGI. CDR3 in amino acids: CASSITGTSSYEQYF. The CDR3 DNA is TGTGCCAGCAGCATAACCGGGACTTCTTCCTACGAGCAGTACTTC.

CDR3 sequence: CASPLGAEGRRTEAFF. The CDR3 DNA follows: TGTGCCAGTCCCCTGGGGGCCGAGGGGCGCCGAACTGAAGCTTTCTTT. The chain uses TRBV6-8 and TRBJ1-1; TRBD1 might be the D (6 bases). This CDR3 has 16 residues. From germline, CDR1 is MNHGY and CDR2 SAAAGT. Between the trimmed V and J ends, which lost 9 bases and 5 bases, there was a span of 25 bases.

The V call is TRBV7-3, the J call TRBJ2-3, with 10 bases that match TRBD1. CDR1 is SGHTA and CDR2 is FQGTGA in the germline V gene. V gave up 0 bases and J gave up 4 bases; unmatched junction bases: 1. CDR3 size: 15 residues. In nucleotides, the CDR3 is TGTGCCAGCAGCTTAACGGGACAGGGGTCAGATACGCAGTATTTT. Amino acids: CASSLTGQGSDTQYF.

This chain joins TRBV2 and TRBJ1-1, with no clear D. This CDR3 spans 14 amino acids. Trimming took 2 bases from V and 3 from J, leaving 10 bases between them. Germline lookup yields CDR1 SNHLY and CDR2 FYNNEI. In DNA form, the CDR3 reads TGTGCCAGCAGTGAAAGCCGGGTACACACTGAAGCTTTCTTT. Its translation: CASSESRVHTEAFF. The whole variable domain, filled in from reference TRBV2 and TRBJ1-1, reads EPEVTQTPSHQVTQMGQEVILRCVPISNHLYFYWYRQILGQKVEFLVSFYNNEISEKSEIFDDQFSVERPDGSNFTLKIRSTKLEDSAMYFCASSESRVHTEAFFGQGTRLTVV.

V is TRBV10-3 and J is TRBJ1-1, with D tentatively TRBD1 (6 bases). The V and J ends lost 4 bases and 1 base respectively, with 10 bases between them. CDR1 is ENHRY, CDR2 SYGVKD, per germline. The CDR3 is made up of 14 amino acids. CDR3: CAISGDRSNTEAFF. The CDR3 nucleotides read TGTGCCATCAGTGGTGACAGGTCGAACACTGAAGCTTTCTTT.

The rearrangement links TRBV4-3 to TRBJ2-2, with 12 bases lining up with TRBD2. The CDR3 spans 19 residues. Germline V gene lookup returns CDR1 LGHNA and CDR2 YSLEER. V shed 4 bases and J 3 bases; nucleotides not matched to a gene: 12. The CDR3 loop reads CASSPGLAGPPPDTGELFF. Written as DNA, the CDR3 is TGCGCCAGCAGCCCCGGACTAGCGGGGCCCCCGCCCGACACCGGGGAGCTGTTTTTT.